The rows below give T cell receptor beta chains drawn from one sample of a study of Ad26.COV2.S vaccination and SARS-CoV-2 variants. Produced via immunoSEQ multiplex PCR; TCRdb's table is partial and in-frame only. The sample shows hundreds of thousands of clones, roughly nine tenths of them seen only once. The material was peripheral blood, obtained in a trial of Ad26.COV2.S vaccine versus placebo. The receptors originated from a person between 18 and 65 years old who received the Ad26.COV2.S COVID-19 vaccine or a placebo. CDR3s include the opening cysteine and the closing phenylalanine or tryptophan.

J gene | V gene | CDR3 protein
TRBJ2-3 | TRBV7-3 | CASSLIGGADTQYF
TRBJ1-1 | TRBV25-1 | CASSPSLGKGAEAFF
TRBJ1-2 | TRBV6-1 | CASSEAGGNKVYGYTF
TRBJ1-4 | TRBV21-1 | CASSKRGQANSRCLGGANEKLFF
TRBJ2-5 | TRBV7-3 | CAIGGEGTQYF
TRBJ1-1 | TRBV15 | CATSRVRVNTEAFF
TRBJ2-6 | TRBV23-1 | CASSQSFAADGQALWGANVLTF
TRBJ1-2 | TRBV7-8 | CASSLDGRGGYGYTF
TRBJ2-3 | TRBV7-9 | CASSLSGGLTDTQYF
TRBJ2-2 | TRBV6-5 | CASSTLTGDTGELFF
TRBJ1-2 | TRBV6-2/TRBV6-3 | CASSLYNSIDGYTF
TRBJ2-7 | TRBV30 | CAWSPVWDSSYEQYF
TRBJ1-3 | TRBV7-9 | CASSRRDRVGDTIYF
TRBJ1-5 | TRBV7-8 | CASSRGTPGWDQPQHF
TRBJ2-3 | TRBV24-1 | CATRGPTDTQYF
TRBJ2-1 | TRBV29-1 | CSVVAGANEFF
TRBJ1-2 | TRBV5-4 | CASSSGTAGGYGYTF
TRBJ2-1 | TRBV4-3 | CASSQDLLDRLIYNEQFF
TRBJ1-2 | TRBV6-2/TRBV6-3 | CASSYSEAAVYGYTF
TRBJ2-7 | TRBV11-2 | CASSLTGKGYEQYF
TRBJ1-6 | TRBV14 | CASSRGTGPSGGSPLHF
TRBJ2-7 | TRBV3-1/TRBV3-2 | CASSQHQEGYEQYF
TRBJ1-2 | TRBV12-5 | CASGETGPGYTF
TRBJ2-3 | TRBV5-4 | CASSFKNTDTQYF
TRBJ1-1 | TRBV18 | CASSPRNTEAFF
TRBJ2-2 | TRBV5-1 | CASSLGEILTELFF